What follows are 13 T cell receptor beta chains derived from one specimen sequenced in a study of T cell responses to AZD1222 COVID-19 vaccine. The protocol was immunoSEQ multiplex PCR, while the TCRdb copy is restricted to in-frame clones and leaves out a portion. Of nearly 200,000 clones in the sample, 85% to 95% were seen once. The material was peripheral blood, obtained 28 days after the second AZD1222 dose. Receptors were obtained from an adult who received the AZD1222 COVID-19 vaccine.

CDR3 sequence reads: CASSDGWTGDLGGYTF. CDR3 coding DNA: TGTGCCAGCAGTGATGGTTGGACAGGGGATTTAGGTGGCTACACCTTC. The chain uses TRBV6-4 and TRBJ1-2; 9 nucleotides agree with TRBD1. V shed 3 bases and J 7 bases; nucleotides not matched to a gene: 12. The CDR3 has 16 amino acids. Germline CDR1 and CDR2: MRHNA and SNTAGT.

This clone was observed a single time. The V and J genes are TRBV18 and TRBJ1-5; D is unclear. Trimming cost V 4 bases and J 2 bases, with 12 bases left between them. CDR3 size: 15 residues. The germline V gene has CDR1 KGHSH and CDR2 LQKENI. CDR3 protein: CASSQGIVRNQPQHF. CDR3 bases: TGTGCCAGCTCACAAGGCATTGTACGCAATCAGCCCCAGCATTTT.

The V and J genes are TRBV5-1 and TRBJ1-2; 9 bases are a match to TRBD1. CDR1 is SGHRS, CDR2 YFSETQ, per germline. This CDR3 region has 14 residues. Unmatched junction bases numbered 11, after V lost 4 bases and J lost 10 bases. As DNA, the CDR3 is TGCGCCAGCAGCCCCGGGACAGGGTTTGTGGACTACACCTTC. Its protein is CASSPGTGFVDYTF.

In regard to this clone: The same CDR3 can be traced to other DNA sequences in this sample. This chain connects TRBV6-5 to TRBJ2-2; D gene ambiguous. Trimming stripped 0 bases from V and 1 base from J, with 3 bases between. CDR1 and CDR2 (germline): MNHEY, SVGAGI. The CDR3 is 14 residues long. CDR3 sequence: CASSYSRNTGELFF. The CDR3 DNA reads as TGTGCCAGCAGTTACTCCCGGAACACCGGGGAGCTGTTTTTT.

The V gene is TRBV7-9, the J gene TRBJ2-5, with no clear D. This CDR3 spans 15 amino acids. Trimming took 5 bases from V and 5 from J, leaving 18 bases between them. The germline V gene encodes CDR1 SEHNR and CDR2 FQNEAQ (reference sequence). This chain's CDR3 is CASSPELMVTETQYF. The CDR3 nucleotides are TGTGCCAGCAGCCCCGAACTAATGGTAACGGAGACCCAGTACTTC.

The chain couples TRBV10-3 to TRBJ2-7; D gene uncertain. In germline, CDR1 is ENHRY, CDR2 SYGVKD. This CDR3 spans 13 amino acids. V lost 5 bases and J 0 bases, leaving 8 bases between the germline ends. The CDR3 sequence is CAISSGGSYEQYF. The CDR3 nucleotides are TGTGCCATCAGTTCAGGTGGCTCCTACGAGCAGTACTTC.

Only one count was recorded for this clone. This sequence joins TRBV21-1 and TRBJ1-6. TRBV21-1 is shown as a pseudogene. CDR3 length: 16 amino acids. This CDR3 reads CASSREGSSYNSPLHF. DNA of the CDR3: TGTGCCAGCAGCAGGGAGGGGAGCTCCTATAATTCACCCCTCCACTTT.

The J gene is TRBJ2-1, the V gene TRBV20-1, with D maybe TRBD1 (5 bases). The CDR3 runs to 14 residues. V was shortened by 3 bases and J by 3 bases, with 12 bases between the two germline ends. CDR1 is DFQATT and CDR2 is SNEGSKA in the germline V gene (reference sequence). The DNA of the CDR3 is TGCAGTGCTAGTATGATAGGACACTACAATGAGCAGTTCTTC. It is translated as CSASMIGHYNEQFF.

This chain joins TRBV6-2 or TRBV6-3 and TRBJ1-6, with D possibly TRBD1 on 5 matching bases. CDR1 and CDR2 (germline): MNHEY, SVGEGT. Deletions cut 6 bases from V and 4 bases from J, with 10 bases between. This CDR3 has 14 residues. The CDR3 is CASSPGAYNSPLHF. As DNA, the CDR3 is TGTGCCAGCAGCCCCGGGGCTTATAATTCACCCCTCCACTTT.

The chain recombines TRBV19 with TRBJ1-6; D ambiguous. There are 12 residues in the CDR3. V lost 3 bases and J 7 bases, leaving 4 bases between the germline ends. Per germline, CDR1 LNHDA and CDR2 SQIVND (reference sequence). DNA of the CDR3: TGTGCCAGTAGTATCAGAAATTCACCCCTCCACTTT. Its protein product is CASSIRNSPLHF.

J is TRBJ2-5 and V is TRBV9, with D perhaps TRBD1 (6 bases). V was cut by 2 bases and J by 1 base, with 12 bases left in between. Germline V gene sequence: CDR1 SGDLS, CDR2 YYNGEE. This CDR3 comprises 15 residues. CDR3 nucleotides: TGTGCCAGCAGCGTGGGACACGGGGCCCAAGAGACCCAGTACTTC. Translated, it gives CASSVGHGAQETQYF. Full variable domain (remainder filled in from reference TRBV9 and TRBJ2-5): DSGVTQTPKHLITATGQRVTLRCSPRSGDLSVYWYQQSLDQGLQFLIQYYNGEERAKGNILERFSAQQFPDLHSELNLSSLELGDSALYFCASSVGHGAQETQYFGPGTRLLVL.

This clone was seen once. The rearrangement uses TRBV7-8 and TRBJ2-2; 7 bases are shared with TRBD2. Germline CDR1 is SGHVS and CDR2 is FQNEAQ. CDR3 length: 16 residues. J was trimmed by 3 bases and V by 4 bases; bases with no gene match: 8. The CDR3 bases are TGTGCCAGCAGCTATGACTTTGCGGGGGACACCGGGGAGCTGTTTTTT. Residues: CASSYDFAGDTGELFF.

The CDR3 loop is CASSPLVGGETQYF. CDR3 coding DNA: TGTGCCAGCAGCCCCCTGGTAGGAGGGGAGACCCAGTACTTC. The gene calls are TRBV6-5 and TRBJ2-5; a weak D match, TRBD2 (6 bases). In germline, CDR1 is MNHEY, CDR2 SVGAGI. The germline V and J ends were trimmed by 6 bases and 5 bases, with 16 bases remaining between them. This CDR3 region has 14 residues.